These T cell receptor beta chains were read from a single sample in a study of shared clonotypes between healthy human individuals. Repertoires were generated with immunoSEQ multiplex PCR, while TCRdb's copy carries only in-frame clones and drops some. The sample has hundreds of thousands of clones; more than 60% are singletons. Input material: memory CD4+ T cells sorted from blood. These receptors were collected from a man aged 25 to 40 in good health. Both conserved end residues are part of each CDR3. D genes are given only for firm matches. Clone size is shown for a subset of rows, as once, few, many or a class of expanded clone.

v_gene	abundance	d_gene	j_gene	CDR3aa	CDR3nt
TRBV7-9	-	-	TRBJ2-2	CASTATGNTGELFF	TGTGCCAGCACCGCAACAGGGAACACCGGGGAGCTGTTTTTT
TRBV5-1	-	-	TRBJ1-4	CASSRGDSTTNEKLFF	TGCGCCAGCAGCCGGGGAGATTCCACAACTAATGAAAAACTGTTTTTT
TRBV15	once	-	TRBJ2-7	CATSRGVGANSYEQYF	TGTGCCACCAGCAGAGGGGTGGGGGCGAACTCCTACGAGCAGTACTTC
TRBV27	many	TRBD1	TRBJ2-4	CASSPDRGRLNIQYF	TGTGCCAGCAGTCCTGACAGGGGCAGGTTAAACATTCAGTACTTC
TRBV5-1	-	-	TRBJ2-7	CASSPAKGVDEQYF	TGCGCCAGCAGCCCGGCTAAGGGGGTTGACGAGCAGTACTTC
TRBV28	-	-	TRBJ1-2	CASSSPPGEYGYTF	TGTGCCAGCAGTTCCCCGCCAGGGGAATATGGCTACACCTTC
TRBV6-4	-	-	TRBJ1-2	CASSVHLAESIANYGYTF	TGTGCCAGCAGTGTGCATTTGGCAGAATCTATAGCTAACTATGGCTACACCTTC
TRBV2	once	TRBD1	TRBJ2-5	CASTGITAGTGNGAGIETQYF	TGTGCCAGCACAGGGATAACAGCCGGGACAGGGAACGGGGCAGGAATAGAGACCCAGTACTTC
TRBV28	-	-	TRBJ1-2	CASRPGHIYGYTF	TGTGCCAGCAGACCTGGACACATTTATGGCTACACCTTC
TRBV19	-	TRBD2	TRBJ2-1	CASSLAGTSGMAEQFF	TGTGCCAGTAGTCTGGCCGGGACTAGCGGGATGGCTGAGCAGTTCTTC
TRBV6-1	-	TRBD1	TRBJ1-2	CASSNRDRVYGYTF	TGTGCCAGCAGTAACCGGGACAGGGTCTATGGCTACACCTTC
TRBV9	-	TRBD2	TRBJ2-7	CASSVRAGGDFYEQYF	TGTGCCAGCAGCGTAAGGGCGGGAGGGGATTTCTACGAGCAGTACTTC
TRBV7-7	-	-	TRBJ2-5	CASSPPDRAQYF	TGTGCCAGCAGCCCCCCGGATAGGGCCCAGTACTTC
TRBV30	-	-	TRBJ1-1	CAWGDTAGWTIEAFF	TGTGCCTGGGGGGACACCGCGGGATGGACGATTGAAGCTTTCTTT
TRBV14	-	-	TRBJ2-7	CASSHQTVYEQYF	TGTGCCAGCAGCCACCAAACAGTCTACGAGCAGTACTTC
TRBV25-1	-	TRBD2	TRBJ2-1	CASSPSGSRNEQFF	TGTGCCAGCAGTCCTAGCGGGAGTAGAAATGAGCAGTTCTTC
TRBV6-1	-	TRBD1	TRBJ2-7	CASSPDRVSYEQYF	TGTGCCAGCAGCCCGGACAGGGTGAGCTACGAGCAGTACTTC
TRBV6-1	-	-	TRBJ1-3	CASDGASGNTIYF	TGTGCCAGTGACGGAGCCTCCGGAAACACCATATATTTT
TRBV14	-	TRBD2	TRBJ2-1	CASSQGLAGGRSYNEQFF	TGTGCCAGCAGCCAGGGACTAGCGGGAGGAAGGTCCTACAATGAGCAGTTCTTC
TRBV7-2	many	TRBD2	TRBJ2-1	CASSPKETSGRDNEQFF	TGTGCCAGCAGCCCGAAAGAGACTAGCGGGAGAGACAATGAGCAGTTCTTC